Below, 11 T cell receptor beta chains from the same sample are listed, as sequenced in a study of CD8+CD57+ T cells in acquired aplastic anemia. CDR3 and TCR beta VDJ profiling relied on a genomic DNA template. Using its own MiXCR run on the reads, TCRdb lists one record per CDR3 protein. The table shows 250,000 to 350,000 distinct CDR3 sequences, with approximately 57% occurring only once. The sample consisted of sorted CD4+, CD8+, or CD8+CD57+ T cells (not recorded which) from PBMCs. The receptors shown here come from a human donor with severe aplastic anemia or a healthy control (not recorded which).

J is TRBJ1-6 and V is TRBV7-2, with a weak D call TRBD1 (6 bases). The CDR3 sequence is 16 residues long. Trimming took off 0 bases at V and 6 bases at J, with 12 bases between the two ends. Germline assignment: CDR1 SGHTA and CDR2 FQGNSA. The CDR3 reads CASSLAGGGTNSPLHF. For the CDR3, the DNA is TGTGCCAGCAGCTTAGCAGGGGGGGGCACTAATTCACCCCTCCACTTT.

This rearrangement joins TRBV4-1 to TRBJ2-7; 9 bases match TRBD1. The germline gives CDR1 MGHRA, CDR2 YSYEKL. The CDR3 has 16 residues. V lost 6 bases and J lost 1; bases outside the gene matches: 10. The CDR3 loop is CASRLDTGGNSYEQYF. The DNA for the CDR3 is TGCGCCAGCAGACTTGATACAGGGGGCAATTCCTACGAGCAGTACTTC.

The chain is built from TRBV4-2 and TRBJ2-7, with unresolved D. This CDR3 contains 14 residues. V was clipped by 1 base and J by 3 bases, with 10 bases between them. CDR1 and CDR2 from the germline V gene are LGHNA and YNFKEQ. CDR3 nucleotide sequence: TGTGCCAGCAGCCAAGGTGGTGAAGACTACGAGCAGTACTTC. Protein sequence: CASSQGGEDYEQYF.

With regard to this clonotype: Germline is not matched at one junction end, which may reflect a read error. CDR3 residues: CASSLGTGTPNEQYF. CDR3 nucleotide sequence: TGTGCTAGCAGCTTAGGTACTGGGACGCCGAATGAGCAGTACTTC. The V gene is TRBV7-7, the J gene TRBJ2-7; D possibly uses TRBD1 or TRBD2 (5 bases each). The CDR3 covers 15 residues. Looked up from germline, CDR1 is SSHAT and CDR2 is FNYEAQ (reference sequence).

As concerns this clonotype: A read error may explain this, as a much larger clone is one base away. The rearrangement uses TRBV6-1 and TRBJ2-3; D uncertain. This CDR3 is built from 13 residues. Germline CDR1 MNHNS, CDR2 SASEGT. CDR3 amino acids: CASSFSPVDTHYF. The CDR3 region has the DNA TGTGCCAGCAGTTTCTCTCCTGTGGATACGCACTATTTT.

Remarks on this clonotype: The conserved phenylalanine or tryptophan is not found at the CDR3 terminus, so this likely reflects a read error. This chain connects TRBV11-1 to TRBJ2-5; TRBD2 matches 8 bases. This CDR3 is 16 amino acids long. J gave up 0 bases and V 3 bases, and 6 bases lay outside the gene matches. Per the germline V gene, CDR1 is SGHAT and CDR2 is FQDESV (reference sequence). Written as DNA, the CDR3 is TGTGCCAGCAGCTTCGGCGGGGGGAGATACCAAGAGACCCAGTACTCC. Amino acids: CASSFGGGRYQETQYS.

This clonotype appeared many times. Here the CDR3 DNA reads TGTGCCAGCAGTACTGGACAGGGTGGCAATCAGCCCCAGCATTTT. This encodes CASSTGQGGNQPQHF. The chain combines TRBV6-1 with TRBJ1-5; TRBD1 aligns across 8 bases. V gave up 5 bases and J gave up 2 bases; unmatched junction bases: 5. The germline V gene has CDR1 MNHNS and CDR2 SASEGT. The CDR3 contains 15 residues.

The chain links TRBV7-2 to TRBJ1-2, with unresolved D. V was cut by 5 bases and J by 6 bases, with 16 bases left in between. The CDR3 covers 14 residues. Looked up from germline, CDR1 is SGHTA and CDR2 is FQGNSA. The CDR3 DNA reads TGTGCCAGCAGCCCCCGGACGGCCGTAAATGGCTACACCTTC. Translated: CASSPRTAVNGYTF.

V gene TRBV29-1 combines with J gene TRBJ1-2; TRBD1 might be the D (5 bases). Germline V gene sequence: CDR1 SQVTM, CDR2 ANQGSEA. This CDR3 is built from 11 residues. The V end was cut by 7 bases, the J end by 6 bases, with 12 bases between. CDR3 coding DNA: TGCAGCGCCCGGGGGGGAGATGGCTACACCTTC. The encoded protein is CSARGGDGYTF.

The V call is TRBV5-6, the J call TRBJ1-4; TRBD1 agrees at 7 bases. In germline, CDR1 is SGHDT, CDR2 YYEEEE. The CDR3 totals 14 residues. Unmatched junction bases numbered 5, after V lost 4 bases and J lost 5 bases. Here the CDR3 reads CASSKQGINEKLFF. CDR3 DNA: TGTGCCAGCAGCAAACAGGGGATCAATGAAAAACTGTTTTTT.

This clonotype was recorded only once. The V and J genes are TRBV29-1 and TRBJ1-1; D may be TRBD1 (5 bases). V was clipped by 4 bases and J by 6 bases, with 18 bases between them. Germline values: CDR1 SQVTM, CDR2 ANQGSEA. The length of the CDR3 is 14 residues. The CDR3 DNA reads TGCAGCGTTGGGGGGACTAGCGGGGCGGCTGAAGCTTTCTTT. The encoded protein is CSVGGTSGAAEAFF.